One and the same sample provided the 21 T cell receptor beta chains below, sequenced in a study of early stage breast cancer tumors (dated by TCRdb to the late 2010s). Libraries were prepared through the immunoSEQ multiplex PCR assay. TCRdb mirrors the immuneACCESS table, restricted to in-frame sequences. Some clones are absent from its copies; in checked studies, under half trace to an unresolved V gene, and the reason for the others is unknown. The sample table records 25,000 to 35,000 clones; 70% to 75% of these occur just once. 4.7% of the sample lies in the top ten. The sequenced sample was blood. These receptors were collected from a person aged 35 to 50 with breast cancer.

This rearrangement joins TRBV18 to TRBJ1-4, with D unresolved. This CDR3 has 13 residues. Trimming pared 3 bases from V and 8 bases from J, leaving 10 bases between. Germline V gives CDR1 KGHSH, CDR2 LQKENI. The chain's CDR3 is CASSPSTVEKLFF. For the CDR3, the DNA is TGTGCCAGCTCACCTAGCACAGTAGAAAAACTGTTTTTT. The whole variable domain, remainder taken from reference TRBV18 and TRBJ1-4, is NAGVMQNPRHLVRRRGQEARLRCSPMKGHSHVYWYRQLPEEGLKFMVYLQKENIIDESGMPKERFSAEFPKEGPSILRIQQVVRGDSAAYFCASSPSTVEKLFFGSGTQLSVL.

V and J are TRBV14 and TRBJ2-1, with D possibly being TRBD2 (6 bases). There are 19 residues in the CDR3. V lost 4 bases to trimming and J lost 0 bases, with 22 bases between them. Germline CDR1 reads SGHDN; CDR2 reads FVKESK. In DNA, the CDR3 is TGTGCCAGCAGCCCGTTAATTTCGCGGGGTGCAAGCTCCTACAATGAGCAGTTCTTC. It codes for CASSPLISRGASSYNEQFF.

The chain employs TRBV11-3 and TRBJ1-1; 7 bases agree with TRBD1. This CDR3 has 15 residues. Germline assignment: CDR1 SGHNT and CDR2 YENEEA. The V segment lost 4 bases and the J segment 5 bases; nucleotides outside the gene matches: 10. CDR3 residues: CASSSARQGRTEAFF. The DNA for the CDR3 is TGTGCCAGCAGCTCCGCAAGACAGGGAAGGACTGAAGCTTTCTTT.

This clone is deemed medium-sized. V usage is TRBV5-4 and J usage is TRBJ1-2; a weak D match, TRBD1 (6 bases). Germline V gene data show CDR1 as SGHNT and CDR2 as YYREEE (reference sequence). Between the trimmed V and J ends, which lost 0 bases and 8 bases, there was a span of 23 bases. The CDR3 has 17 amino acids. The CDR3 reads CASSLDRVRRGSKGYTF. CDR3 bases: TGTGCCAGCAGCTTGGACAGGGTGAGGAGGGGGTCGAAGGGCTACACCTTC.

The CDR3 here is CASRGLGSNTEAFF. The CDR3 DNA sequence: TGTGCCAGCAGAGGACTGGGGTCGAACACTGAAGCTTTCTTT. The J gene is TRBJ1-1, the V gene TRBV5-6; D is ambiguous. The CDR3 is 14 residues long. Germline loops: CDR1 SGHDT, CDR2 YYEEEE. V was pared by 5 bases and J by 1 base, with 12 bases between.

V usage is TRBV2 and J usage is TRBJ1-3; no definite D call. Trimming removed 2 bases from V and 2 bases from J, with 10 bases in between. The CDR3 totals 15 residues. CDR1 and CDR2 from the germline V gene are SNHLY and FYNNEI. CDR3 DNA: TGTGCCAGCAGTGAACAACTGGTACCTGGAAACACCATATATTTT. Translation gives CASSEQLVPGNTIYF. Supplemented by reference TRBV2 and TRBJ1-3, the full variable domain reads EPEVTQTPSHQVTQMGQEVILRCVPISNHLYFYWYRQILGQKVEFLVSFYNNEISEKSEIFDDQFSVERPDGSNFTLKIRSTKLEDSAMYFCASSEQLVPGNTIYFGEGSWLTVV.

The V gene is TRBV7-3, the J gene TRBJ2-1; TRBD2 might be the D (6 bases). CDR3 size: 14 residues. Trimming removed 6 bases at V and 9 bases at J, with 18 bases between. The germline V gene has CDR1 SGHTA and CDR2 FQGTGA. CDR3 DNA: TGTGCCAGCAGTTACGGTGAGGGACTCGGTGAGCAGTTCTTC. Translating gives CASSYGEGLGEQFF.

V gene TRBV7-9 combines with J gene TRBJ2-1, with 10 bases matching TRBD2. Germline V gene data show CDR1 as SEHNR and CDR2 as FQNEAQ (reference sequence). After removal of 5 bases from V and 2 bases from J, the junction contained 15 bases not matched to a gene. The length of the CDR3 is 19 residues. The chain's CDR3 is CASSPRVGLAGGPYNEQFF. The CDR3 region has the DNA TGTGCCAGCAGCCCCAGGGTCGGGTTAGCGGGGGGCCCCTACAATGAGCAGTTCTTC.

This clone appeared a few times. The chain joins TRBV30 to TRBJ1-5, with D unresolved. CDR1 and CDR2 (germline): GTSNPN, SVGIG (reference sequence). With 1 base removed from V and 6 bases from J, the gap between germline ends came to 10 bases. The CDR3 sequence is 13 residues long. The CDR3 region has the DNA TGTGCCTGGAGTGAGGGATCGGGTCAGCCCCAGCATTTT. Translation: CAWSEGSGQPQHF.

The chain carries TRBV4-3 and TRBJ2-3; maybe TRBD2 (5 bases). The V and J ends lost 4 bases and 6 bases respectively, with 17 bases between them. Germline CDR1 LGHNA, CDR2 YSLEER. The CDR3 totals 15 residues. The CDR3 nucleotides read TGCGCCAGCAGCCTACTGCTGGTTGGCGGGGATACGCAGTATTTT. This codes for CASSLLLVGGDTQYF.

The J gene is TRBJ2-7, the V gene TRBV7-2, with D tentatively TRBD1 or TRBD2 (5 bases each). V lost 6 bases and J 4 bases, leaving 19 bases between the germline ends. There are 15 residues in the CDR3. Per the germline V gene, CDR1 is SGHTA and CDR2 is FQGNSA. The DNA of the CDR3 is TGTGCCAGCAGTTCCGCCGGGACGACGCCTTACGAGCAGTACTTC. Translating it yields CASSSAGTTPYEQYF.

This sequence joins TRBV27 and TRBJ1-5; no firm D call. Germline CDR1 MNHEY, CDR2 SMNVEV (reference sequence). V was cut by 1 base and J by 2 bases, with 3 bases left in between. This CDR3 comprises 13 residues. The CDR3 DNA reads TGTGCCAGCAGTTTATTGGGCAATCAGCCCCAGCATTTT. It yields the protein CASSLLGNQPQHF.

The CDR3 sequence is CASSLGIFGTGRLDEQFF. The CDR3 DNA follows: TGTGCCAGCAGCTTAGGGATCTTTGGGACAGGTCGGTTAGATGAGCAGTTCTTC. The chain has TRBV11-3 and TRBJ2-1; 8 positions match TRBD1. With 1 base clipped from V and 8 bases from J, the junction kept 16 bases outside the gene matches. This CDR3 has 18 amino acids. Per germline, CDR1 SGHNT and CDR2 YENEEA.

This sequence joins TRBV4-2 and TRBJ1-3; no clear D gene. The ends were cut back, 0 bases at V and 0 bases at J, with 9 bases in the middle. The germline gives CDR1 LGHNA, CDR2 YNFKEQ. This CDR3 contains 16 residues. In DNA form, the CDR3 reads TGTGCCAGCAGCCAAGAAATCGGACTCTCTGGAAACACCATATATTTT. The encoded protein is CASSQEIGLSGNTIYF.

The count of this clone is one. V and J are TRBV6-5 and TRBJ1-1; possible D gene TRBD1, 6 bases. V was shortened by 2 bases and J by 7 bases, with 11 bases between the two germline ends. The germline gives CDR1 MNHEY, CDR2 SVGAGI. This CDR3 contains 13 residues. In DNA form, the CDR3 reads TGTGCCAGCAGTTACCCAGGACAGTTTGAAGCTTTCTTT. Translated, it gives CASSYPGQFEAFF.

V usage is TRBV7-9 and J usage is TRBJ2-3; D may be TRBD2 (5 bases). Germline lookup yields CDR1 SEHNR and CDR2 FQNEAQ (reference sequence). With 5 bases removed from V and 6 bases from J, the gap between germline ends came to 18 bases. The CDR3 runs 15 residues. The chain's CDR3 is CASSPSFDSKDTQYF. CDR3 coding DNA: TGTGCCAGCAGCCCTAGCTTCGACTCGAAGGATACGCAGTATTTT.

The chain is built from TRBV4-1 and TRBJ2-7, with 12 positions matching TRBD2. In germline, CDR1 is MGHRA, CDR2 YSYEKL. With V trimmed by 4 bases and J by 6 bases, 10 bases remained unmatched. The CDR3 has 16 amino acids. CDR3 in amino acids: CASSPDLAGGSGEQYF. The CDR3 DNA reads TGCGCCAGCAGCCCAGACCTAGCGGGAGGGTCAGGCGAGCAGTACTTC.

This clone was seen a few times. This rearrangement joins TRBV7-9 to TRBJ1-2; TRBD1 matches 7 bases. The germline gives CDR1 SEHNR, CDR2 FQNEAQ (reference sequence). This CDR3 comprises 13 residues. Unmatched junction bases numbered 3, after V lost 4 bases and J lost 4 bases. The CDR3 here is CASSSRQGYGYTF. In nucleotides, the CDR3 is TGTGCCAGCAGCTCCCGACAGGGCTATGGCTACACCTTC.

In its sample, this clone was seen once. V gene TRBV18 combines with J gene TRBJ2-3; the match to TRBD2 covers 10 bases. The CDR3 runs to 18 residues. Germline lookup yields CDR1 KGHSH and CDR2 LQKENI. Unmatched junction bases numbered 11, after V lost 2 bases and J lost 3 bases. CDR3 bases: TGTGCCAGCTCACCATACGAGATCACTAGCGGGATAACAGATACGCAGTATTTT. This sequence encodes CASSPYEITSGITDTQYF.

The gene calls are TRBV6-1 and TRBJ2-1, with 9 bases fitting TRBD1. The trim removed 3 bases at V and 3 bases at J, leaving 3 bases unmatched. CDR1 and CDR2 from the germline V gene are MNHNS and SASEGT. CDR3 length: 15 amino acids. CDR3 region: CASSEGQGVYNEQFF. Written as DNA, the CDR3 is TGTGCCAGCAGTGAGGGACAGGGCGTCTACAATGAGCAGTTCTTC.

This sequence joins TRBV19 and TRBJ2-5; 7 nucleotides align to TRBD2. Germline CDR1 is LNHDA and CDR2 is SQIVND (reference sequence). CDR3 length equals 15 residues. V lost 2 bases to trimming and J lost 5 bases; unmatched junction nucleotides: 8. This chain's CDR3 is CASSIWLAEGETQYF. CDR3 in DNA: TGTGCCAGTAGTATATGGCTAGCGGAGGGGGAGACCCAGTACTTC.